The clone carrying this TCR beta chain has ten or more counts. Its antigen is currently unknown. Preparation of the bulk TCR libraries relied on previously described methods and listed TCR primers. MiXCR was run by TCRdb on the PCR reads, yielding one entry per CDR3 protein. This sample has about 320,000 distinct CDR3 sequences, with 20% to 25% found just once. The data originate from a study of molecular identifiers for immune sequencing clone quantification. Overall study context: Replicate experiments took RNA from approximately 22,000 or 94,000 naive CD8 cells, divided it five ways and sequenced four. Regarding the study as a whole: Clones above 20 RNA copies contained over 97% of effector molecules and under 1% of naive molecules.

The trim removed 1 base at V and 5 bases at J, leaving 7 bases unmatched. This CDR3 spans 16 amino acids. The sequenced sample was naive CD8+ T cells from blood, with Jurkat cell RNA spiked in. The subset is: FACS-sorted CD8+CD4-CCR7+CD45RA+ naive T cells. The sequence came from a human donor in good health. Some libraries in this study had Jurkat cell RNA spiked in. The chain employs TRBV12-3 or TRBV12-4 and TRBJ2-5; 10 positions agree with TRBD2. CDR3 nucleotide sequence: TGTGCCAGCAGTTTAGTGCCCGGGACTAGCGATGAGACCCAGTACTTC. It codes for CASSLVPGTSDETQYF.